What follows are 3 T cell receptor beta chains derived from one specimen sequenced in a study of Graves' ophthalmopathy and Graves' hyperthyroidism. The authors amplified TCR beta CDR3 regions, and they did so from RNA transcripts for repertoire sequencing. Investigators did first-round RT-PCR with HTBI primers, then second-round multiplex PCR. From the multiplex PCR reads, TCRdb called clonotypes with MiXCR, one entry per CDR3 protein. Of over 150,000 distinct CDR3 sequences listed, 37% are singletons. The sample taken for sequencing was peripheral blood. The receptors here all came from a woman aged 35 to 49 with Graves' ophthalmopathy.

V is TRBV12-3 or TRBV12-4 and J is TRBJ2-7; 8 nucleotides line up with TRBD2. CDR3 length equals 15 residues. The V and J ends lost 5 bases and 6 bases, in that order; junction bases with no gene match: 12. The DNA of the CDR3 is TGTGCCAGCAGTCCCCTGGGGCTAGCGGGTTCCGAGCAGTACTTC. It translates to CASSPLGLAGSEQYF.

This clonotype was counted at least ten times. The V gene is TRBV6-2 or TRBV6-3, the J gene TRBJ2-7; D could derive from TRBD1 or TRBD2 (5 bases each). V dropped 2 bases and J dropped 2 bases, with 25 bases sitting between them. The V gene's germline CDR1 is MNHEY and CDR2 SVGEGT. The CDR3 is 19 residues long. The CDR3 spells CASSYGQGSRALRAYEQYF. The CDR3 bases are TGTGCCAGCAGTTACGGGCAGGGTTCGCGGGCGCTAAGGGCCTACGAGCAGTACTTC.

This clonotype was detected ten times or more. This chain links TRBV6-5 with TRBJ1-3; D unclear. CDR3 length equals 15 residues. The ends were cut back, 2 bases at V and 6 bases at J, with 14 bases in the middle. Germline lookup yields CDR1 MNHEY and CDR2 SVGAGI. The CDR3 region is CASSYSLSATNTIYF. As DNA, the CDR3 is TGTGCCAGCAGTTACAGTCTTTCCGCAACAAACACCATATATTTT.